The 4 T cell receptor beta chains below were found in one sample sequenced in a study of OX40 agonist ivuxolimab in advanced cancers. The protocol was immunoSEQ multiplex PCR, while the TCRdb copy is restricted to in-frame clones and leaves out a portion. This sample has about 66,000 clones, with under 85% found just once. The sample here was CD4+ or CD8+ T cells sorted from blood, taken in a trial of the OX40 agonist ivuxolimab. These receptors all come from an adult with an advanced solid tumor such as melanoma, head and neck, liver or kidney cancer.

V and J are TRBV5-1 and TRBJ1-5; D ambiguous. CDR3 length: 16 amino acids. V was trimmed by 4 bases and J by 0 bases, leaving 14 bases between them. Germline-derived CDR1 and CDR2 are SGHRS and YFSETQ. DNA for the CDR3: TGCGCCAGCAGCCCTGTGAGTTCCGGTAGCAATCAGCCCCAGCATTTT. It codes for CASSPVSSGSNQPQHF.

This clone was seen more than once but under ten times. The rearrangement links TRBV2 to TRBJ1-4, with D tentatively TRBD1 (5 bases). Germline-derived CDR1 and CDR2 are SNHLY and FYNNEI. Trimming took 9 bases from V and 5 from J, leaving 13 bases between them. This CDR3 comprises 13 residues. This CDR3 is CARGGSRNEKLFF. In DNA, the CDR3 is TGTGCCAGGGGGGGGTCCAGGAATGAAAAACTGTTTTTT.

The rearrangement links TRBV10-3 to TRBJ2-7; a weak D match, TRBD1 (6 bases). This CDR3 spans 16 amino acids. Trimming cost V 1 base and J 3 bases, with 16 bases left between them. Looked up from germline, CDR1 is ENHRY and CDR2 is SYGVKD. CDR3 region: CAISEWGPGTYYEQYF. The CDR3 bases are TGTGCCATCAGTGAGTGGGGGCCCGGGACGTACTACGAGCAGTACTTC.

The gene calls are TRBV11-2 and TRBJ2-1; tentatively, D is TRBD1 (6 bases). Between the trimmed V and J ends, which lost 0 bases and 4 bases, there was a span of 10 bases. The V gene's germline CDR1 is SGHAT and CDR2 FQNNGV. The CDR3 has 15 residues. Here the CDR3 reads CASSLEQGPYNEQFF. As DNA, the CDR3 is TGTGCCAGCAGCTTAGAACAGGGACCTTACAATGAGCAGTTCTTC.